This TCR beta chain was sequenced in a study of T cell changes during pregnancy in multiple sclerosis. Using immunoSEQ multiplex PCR, the repertoire was profiled, and TCRdb retains in-frame clones only, with some absent. The sample contains 32,000 or so clones, roughly 90% of which appear only once. Germline CDR1 SGDLS, CDR2 YYNGEE. V shed 3 bases and J shed 8 bases, with 9 bases lying between them. The CDR3 has 13 residues. The input for sequencing was CD4+ T cells from peripheral blood mononuclear cells, taken in the second trimester of pregnancy. The genes are TRBV9 and TRBJ1-6; D is unclear. This TCR came from a female donor with multiple sclerosis, enrolled in a pregnancy study. The CDR3 DNA follows: TGTGCCAGCAGCGCAAGACAAGATTCACCCCTCCACTTT. It yields the protein CASSARQDSPLHF.